The 9 T cell receptor beta chains below all came from one sample that was sequenced in a study of T cell responses to AZD1222 COVID-19 vaccine. The repertoire was sequenced with immunoSEQ multiplex PCR; TCRdb's copy has only in-frame clones and lacks some. Of roughly 200,000 clones detected, about 90% appear once; the ten largest clones hold over 6%. Source: peripheral blood, taken on day 0 of AZD1222 vaccination. The receptors come from an adult in good health.

The chain uses TRBV6-4 and TRBJ2-1; 13 positions agree with TRBD2. The ends lost 3 bases at V and 0 bases at J; junction bases unmatched: 2. Germline V lookup: CDR1 MRHNA, CDR2 SNTAGT. This CDR3 has 17 amino acids. CDR3 sequence reads: CASSELAGGLSYNEQFF. DNA for the CDR3: TGTGCCAGCAGTGAACTAGCGGGGGGGCTCTCCTACAATGAGCAGTTCTTC.

CDR3: CASSLGGGTGGRAEAFF. As DNA, the CDR3 is TGTGCCAGCAGCTTGGGCGGTGGGACAGGGGGCAGGGCTGAAGCTTTCTTT. The genes are TRBV5-8 and TRBJ1-1; 12 bases align to TRBD1. The V and J ends lost 0 bases and 6 bases, in that order; junction bases with no gene match: 9. Per the germline V gene, CDR1 is SGHTS and CDR2 is YDEGEE. The CDR3 is 17 residues long.

The rearrangement joins TRBV28 to TRBJ2-6, with 7 bases identical to TRBD1. J was trimmed by 1 base and V by 2 bases; bases with no gene match: 5. The CDR3 extends over 17 amino acids. In germline, CDR1 is MDHEN, CDR2 SYDVKM. The CDR3 DNA reads as TGTGCCAGCAGTTTAGGGATACAGGGGTCTGGGGCCAACGTCCTGACTTTC. Protein: CASSLGIQGSGANVLTF. Full variable domain (remainder filled in from reference TRBV28 and TRBJ2-6): DVKVTQSSRYLVKRTGEKVFLECVQDMDHENMFWYRQDPGLGLRLIYFSYDVKMKEKGDIPEGYSVSREKKERFSLILESASTNQTSMYLCASSLGIQGSGANVLTFGAGSRLTVL.

The table lists this clone with a count of one. The chain links TRBV30 to TRBJ1-1; D remains unclear. Germline V gene lookup returns CDR1 GTSNPN and CDR2 SVGIG (reference sequence). V dropped 1 base and J dropped 1 base, with 7 bases sitting between them. This CDR3 is built from 13 residues. The CDR3 nucleotides read TGTGCCTGGAGTGCGATACAGAACACTGAAGCTTTCTTT. Protein sequence: CAWSAIQNTEAFF.

V gene TRBV27 combines with J gene TRBJ2-3; 8 bases are a match to TRBD1. V lost 0 bases, J lost 6 bases, and 5 bases stayed unmatched. This CDR3 is 15 amino acids long. CDR1 and CDR2 from the germline V gene are MNHEY and SMNVEV (reference sequence). The CDR3 DNA reads TGTGCCAGCAGTTTATCCCAGGGGGCATCGGATACGCAGTATTTT. Protein sequence: CASSLSQGASDTQYF.

This clone appeared once. This chain connects TRBV5-4 to TRBJ1-1; 7 bases are shared with TRBD1. In germline, CDR1 is SGHNT, CDR2 YYREEE (reference sequence). The CDR3 totals 13 residues. V gave up 10 bases and J gave up 3 bases; unmatched junction bases: 9. The CDR3 here is CAGQAGVDTEAFF. The CDR3, as DNA: TGTGCCGGACAGGCGGGGGTTGACACTGAAGCTTTCTTT.

The J gene is TRBJ1-1, the V gene TRBV25-1; 10 bases align to TRBD1. CDR1 is MGHDK, CDR2 SYGVNS, per germline. The length of the CDR3 is 16 residues. V lost 3 bases and J lost 3; bases outside the gene matches: 7. CDR3 residues: CASSDPRQGADTEAFF. For the CDR3, the DNA is TGTGCCAGCAGTGACCCCCGACAGGGGGCGGACACTGAAGCTTTCTTT. Full variable domain (missing parts from reference TRBV25-1 and TRBJ1-1): EADIYQTPRYLVIGTGKKITLECSQTMGHDKMYWYQQDPGMELHLIHYSYGVNSTEKGDLSSESTVSRIRTEHFPLTLESARPSHTSQYLCASSDPRQGADTEAFFGQGTRLTVV.

The rearrangement links TRBV6-6 to TRBJ2-7; TRBD2 might be the D (5 bases). The germline V gene encodes CDR1 MNHNY and CDR2 SVGAGI (reference sequence). The CDR3 has 15 amino acids. V lost 10 bases and J 0 bases, leaving 19 bases between the germline ends. CDR3 amino acids: CATARPGSNSYEQYF. In nucleotides, the CDR3 is TGTGCCACCGCTCGACCGGGGTCCAACTCCTACGAGCAGTACTTC.

The chain has TRBV2 and TRBJ1-5; perhaps TRBD1 as D (6 bases). This CDR3 contains 14 residues. With 9 bases removed from V and 0 bases from J, the gap between germline ends came to 12 bases. The germline V gene has CDR1 SNHLY and CDR2 FYNNEI. The chain's CDR3 is CASTGTTSNQPQHF. The CDR3 coding sequence is TGTGCCAGTACCGGGACAACTAGCAATCAGCCCCAGCATTTT.